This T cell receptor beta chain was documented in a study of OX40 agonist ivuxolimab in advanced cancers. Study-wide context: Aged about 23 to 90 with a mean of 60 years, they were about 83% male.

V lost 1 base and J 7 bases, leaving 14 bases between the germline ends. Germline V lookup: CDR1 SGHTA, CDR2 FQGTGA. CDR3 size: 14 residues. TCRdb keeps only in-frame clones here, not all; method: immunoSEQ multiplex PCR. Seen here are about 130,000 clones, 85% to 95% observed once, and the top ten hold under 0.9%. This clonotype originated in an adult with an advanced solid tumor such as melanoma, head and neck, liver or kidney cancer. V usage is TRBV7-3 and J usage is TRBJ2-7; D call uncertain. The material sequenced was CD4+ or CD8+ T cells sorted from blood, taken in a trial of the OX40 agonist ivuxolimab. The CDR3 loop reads CASSLNRRSAEQYF. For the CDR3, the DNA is TGTGCCAGCAGCTTAAATAGGCGGTCGGCTGAGCAGTACTTC.